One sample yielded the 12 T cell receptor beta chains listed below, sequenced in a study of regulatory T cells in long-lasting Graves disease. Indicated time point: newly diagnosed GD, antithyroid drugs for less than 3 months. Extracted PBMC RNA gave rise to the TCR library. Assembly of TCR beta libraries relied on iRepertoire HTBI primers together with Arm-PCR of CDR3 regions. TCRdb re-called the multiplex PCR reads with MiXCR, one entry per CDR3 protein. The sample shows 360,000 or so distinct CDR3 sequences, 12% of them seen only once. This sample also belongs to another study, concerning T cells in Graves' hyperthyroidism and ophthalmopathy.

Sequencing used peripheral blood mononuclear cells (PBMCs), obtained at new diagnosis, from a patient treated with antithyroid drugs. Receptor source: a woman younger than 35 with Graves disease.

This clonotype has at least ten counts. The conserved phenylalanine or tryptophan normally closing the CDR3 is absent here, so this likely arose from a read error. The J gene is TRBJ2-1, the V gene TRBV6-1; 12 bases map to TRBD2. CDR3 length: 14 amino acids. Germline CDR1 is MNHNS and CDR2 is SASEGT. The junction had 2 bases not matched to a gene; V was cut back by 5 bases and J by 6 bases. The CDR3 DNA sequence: TGTGCCAGCAGTACGACTAGCGGGAGCAATGAGCAGTTCTCC. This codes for CASSTTSGSNEQFS.

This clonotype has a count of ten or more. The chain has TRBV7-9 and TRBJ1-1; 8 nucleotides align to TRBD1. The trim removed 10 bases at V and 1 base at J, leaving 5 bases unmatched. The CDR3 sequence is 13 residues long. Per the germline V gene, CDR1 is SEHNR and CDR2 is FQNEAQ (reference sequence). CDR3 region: CAIRGQANTEAFF. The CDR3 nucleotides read TGTGCCATTAGGGGACAGGCGAACACTGAAGCTTTCTTT.

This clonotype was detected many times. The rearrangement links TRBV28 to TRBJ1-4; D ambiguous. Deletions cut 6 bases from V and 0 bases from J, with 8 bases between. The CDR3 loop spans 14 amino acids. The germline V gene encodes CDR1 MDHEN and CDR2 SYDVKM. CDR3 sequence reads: CASSPTTTNEKLFF. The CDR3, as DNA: TGTGCCAGCAGCCCGACCACAACTAATGAAAAACTGTTTTTT.

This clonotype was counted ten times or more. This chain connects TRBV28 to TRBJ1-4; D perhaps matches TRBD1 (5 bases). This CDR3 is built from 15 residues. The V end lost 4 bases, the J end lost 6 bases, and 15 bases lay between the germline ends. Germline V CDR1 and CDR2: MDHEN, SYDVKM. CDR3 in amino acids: CASSSRAGGDEKLFF. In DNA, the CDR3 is TGTGCCAGCAGTTCGAGAGCGGGAGGGGATGAAAAACTGTTTTTT.

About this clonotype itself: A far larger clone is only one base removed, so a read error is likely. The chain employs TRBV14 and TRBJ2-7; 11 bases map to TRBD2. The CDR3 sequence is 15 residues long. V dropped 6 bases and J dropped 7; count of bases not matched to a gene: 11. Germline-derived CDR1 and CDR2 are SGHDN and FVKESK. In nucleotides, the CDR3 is TGTGCCAGCAGATCACTAGCGGGAGTTAACAATGAGCAGTACTTC. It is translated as CASRSLAGVNNEQYF.

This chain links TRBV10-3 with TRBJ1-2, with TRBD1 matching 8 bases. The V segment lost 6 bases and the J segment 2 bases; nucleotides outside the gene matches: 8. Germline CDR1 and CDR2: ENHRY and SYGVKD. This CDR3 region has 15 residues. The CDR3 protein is CAIRLLTGANYGYTF. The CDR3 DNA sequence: TGTGCCATCAGACTTTTGACAGGGGCAAACTATGGCTACACCTTC.

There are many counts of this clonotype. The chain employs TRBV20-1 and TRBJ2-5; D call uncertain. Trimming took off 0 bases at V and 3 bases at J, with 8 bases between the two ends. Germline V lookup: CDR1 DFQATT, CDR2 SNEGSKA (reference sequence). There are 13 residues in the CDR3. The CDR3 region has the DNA TGCAGTGCTAGAGATCCTAGGAAAGAGACCCAGTACTTC. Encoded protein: CSARDPRKETQYF.

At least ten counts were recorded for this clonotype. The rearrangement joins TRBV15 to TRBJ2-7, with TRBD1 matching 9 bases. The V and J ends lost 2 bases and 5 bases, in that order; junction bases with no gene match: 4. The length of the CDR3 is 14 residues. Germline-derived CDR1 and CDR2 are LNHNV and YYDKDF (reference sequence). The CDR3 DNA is TGTGCCACCAGCAGAAAGACAGGGGGTAACGAGCAGTACTTC. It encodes CATSRKTGGNEQYF.

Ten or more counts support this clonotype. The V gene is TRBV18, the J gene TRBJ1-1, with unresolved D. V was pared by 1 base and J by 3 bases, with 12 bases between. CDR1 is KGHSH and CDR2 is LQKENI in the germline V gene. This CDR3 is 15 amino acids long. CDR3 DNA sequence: TGTGCCAGCTCACCACGGCCAGCATGGGACACTGAAGCTTTCTTT. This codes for CASSPRPAWDTEAFF. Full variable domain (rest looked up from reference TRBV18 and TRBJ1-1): NAGVMQNPRHLVRRRGQEARLRCSPMKGHSHVYWYRQLPEEGLKFMVYLQKENIIDESGMPKERFSAEFPKEGPSILRIQQVVRGDSAAYFCASSPRPAWDTEAFFGQGTRLTVV.

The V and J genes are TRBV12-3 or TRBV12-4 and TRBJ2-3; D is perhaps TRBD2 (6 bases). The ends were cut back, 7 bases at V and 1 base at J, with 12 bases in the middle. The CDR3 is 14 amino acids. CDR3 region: CASTTWGGTDTQYF. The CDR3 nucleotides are TGTGCCAGCACCACTTGGGGGGGCACAGATACGCAGTATTTT.

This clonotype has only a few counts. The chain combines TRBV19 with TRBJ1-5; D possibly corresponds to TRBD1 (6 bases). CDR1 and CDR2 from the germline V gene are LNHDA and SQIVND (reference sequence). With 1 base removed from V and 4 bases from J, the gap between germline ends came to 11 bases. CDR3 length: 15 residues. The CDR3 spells CASSIVDSLNQPQHF. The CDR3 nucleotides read TGTGCCAGTAGTATAGTGGACAGCCTTAATCAGCCCCAGCATTTT.

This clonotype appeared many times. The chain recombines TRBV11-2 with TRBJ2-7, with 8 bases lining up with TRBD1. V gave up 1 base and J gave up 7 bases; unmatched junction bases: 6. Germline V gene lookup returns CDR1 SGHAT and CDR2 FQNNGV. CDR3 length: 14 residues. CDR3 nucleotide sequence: TGTGCCAGCAGCTTAGGGCAGGGGGCGTTGGAGCAGTACGTC. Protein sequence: CASSLGQGALEQYV.